The 32 T cell receptor beta chains below come from one sample, sequenced in a study of naive and memory T cell subsets. Whole-study results and caveats: Possibly reflecting memory cells re-expressing CD45RA, a few larger clonotypes occurred in naive repertoires, especially CD8.

Both TRBC1 and TRBC2 were covered by a beta constant-region primer of two equimolar oligonucleotides. The ligated cDNA underwent four PCR rounds using SP2 and nested alpha and beta constant-region primers. TCRdb ran MiXCR on the UMI-ligation and nested PCR reads and lists one entry per CDR3 protein. The table lists 90,000 to 120,000 distinct CDR3 sequences, 13% to 15% of them singletons. Their cognate antigens are unknown. Sequenced input: naive CD8+ T cells from blood. The receptors shown here come from a human donor in good health.

A word on this clonotype: This may stem from a read error, because a much larger clone lies one nucleotide away. The J gene is TRBJ1-2, the V gene TRBV20-1; D uncertain. In germline, CDR1 is DFQATT, CDR2 SNEGSKA (reference sequence). CDR3 length: 11 amino acids. Here the CDR3 DNA reads TGCAGTGCTCGGATCTACTATGTCTACACCTTC. It translates to CSARIYYVYTF.

The table lists this clonotype with a few counts. The chain joins TRBV2 to TRBJ2-3; possible D gene TRBD1, 5 bases. Germline V gene sequence: CDR1 SNHLY, CDR2 FYNNEI. V lost 6 bases, J lost 0 bases, and 10 bases lay in between. The CDR3 covers 14 residues. CDR3 in DNA: TGTGCCAGCAGGACAGCCTCTAGCACAGATACGCAGTATTTT. Translating it yields CASRTASSTDTQYF.

The gene calls are TRBV3-1 and TRBJ2-7; 7 nucleotides match TRBD1. The CDR3 covers 13 residues. Germline V CDR1 and CDR2: LGHDT, YNNKEL (reference sequence). J lost 4 bases, V lost 2 bases, and 2 bases had no gene match. In nucleotides, the CDR3 is TGTGCCAGCAGCCAATACAGGGGATACGAGCAGTACTTC. This gives the protein CASSQYRGYEQYF.

This clonotype has at least ten counts. The V gene is TRBV10-3, the J gene TRBJ2-1; D unclear. The CDR3 length is 10 residues. V was shortened by 10 bases and J by 16 bases, with 17 bases between the two germline ends. Germline CDR1 ENHRY, CDR2 SYGVKD. This CDR3 reads CASDLDGPFF. The CDR3 nucleotides read TGTGCCAGCGATCTCGACGGACCCTTCTTC.

This chain uses TRBV6-2 or TRBV6-3 with TRBJ2-1; maybe TRBD1 (5 bases). This CDR3 comprises 14 residues. The V and J ends lost 7 bases and 0 bases respectively, with 10 bases between them. Germline CDR1 reads MNHEY; CDR2 reads SVGEGT. The CDR3 nucleotides are TGTGCCAGCAATATAGGGGCCTCCTACAATGAGCAGTTCTTC. Translation gives CASNIGASYNEQFF.

This clonotype was recorded many times. V and J are TRBV7-6 and TRBJ2-3; a possible D gene is TRBD2 (5 bases). This CDR3 spans 14 amino acids. With 1 base removed from V and 4 bases from J, the gap between germline ends came to 9 bases. Germline loops: CDR1 SGHVS, CDR2 FNYEAQ. CDR3 sequence reads: CASSLVGGADTQYF. CDR3 in DNA: TGTGCCAGCAGCTTAGTAGGAGGCGCAGATACGCAGTATTTT.

This clonotype was counted at least ten times. The CDR3 DNA is TGTGCCAGCAGTCCCCGCAGTATCGATAGGGACTATGGCTACACCTTC. It codes for CASSPRSIDRDYGYTF. J is TRBJ1-2 and V is TRBV28; unclear D gene. The V end was cut by 5 bases, the J end by 3 bases, with 19 bases between. The germline V gene has CDR1 MDHEN and CDR2 SYDVKM. CDR3 length: 16 amino acids.

V and J are TRBV11-3 and TRBJ2-3; a weak D match, TRBD2 (6 bases). CDR1 SGHNT and CDR2 YENEEA come from the germline V gene. This CDR3 contains 21 residues. V was clipped by 0 bases and J by 2 bases, with 27 bases between them. The CDR3 sequence: CASSLEGESWGDQNPTDTQYF. The CDR3, as DNA: TGTGCCAGCAGCTTAGAGGGGGAATCGTGGGGGGATCAAAACCCCACAGATACGCAGTATTTT.

This clonotype was counted a few times. The J gene is TRBJ1-2, the V gene TRBV7-2; 9 bases are a match to TRBD1. The length of the CDR3 is 15 residues. Trimming at V came to 3 bases and at J to 4 bases, leaving 6 bases not matched to a gene. The germline CDR1 and CDR2 sequences are SGHTA and FQGNSA. CDR3 amino acids: CASSFTGGSTYGYTF. The CDR3 DNA sequence: TGTGCCAGCAGCTTCACAGGGGGCTCTACCTATGGCTACACCTTC.

As regards this clonotype: This may come from a read error, since a much larger clone is one base off. V usage is TRBV7-9 and J usage is TRBJ2-7; the match to TRBD2 covers 7 bases. The germline V gene encodes CDR1 SEHNR and CDR2 FQNEAQ (reference sequence). The CDR3 sequence is 15 residues long. The CDR3 nucleotides read TGTGCCAGCAGCCTGAACCGGGACTACGACTACGAGCGGTACTTC. It yields the protein CASSLNRDYDYERYF.

This clonotype was observed at least ten times. CDR3 bases: TGTGCCAGCAGTCAAGGGCAGGGGAGAGCCTACGAGCAGTACTTC. Amino acids: CASSQGQGRAYEQYF. This chain joins TRBV7-3 and TRBJ2-7; weak D call: TRBD1 (6 bases). The CDR3 runs to 15 residues. V shed 6 bases and J shed 2 bases, with 17 bases lying between them. Germline V gives CDR1 SGHTA, CDR2 FQGTGA. Full variable domain (rest looked up from reference TRBV7-3 and TRBJ2-7): GAGVSQTPSNKVTEKGKYVELRCDPISGHTALYWYRQSLGQGPEFLIYFQGTGAADDSGLPNDRFFAVRPEGSVSTLKIQRTERGDSAVYLCASSQGQGRAYEQYFGPGTRLTVT.

This clonotype occurred a few times. The J gene is TRBJ2-2, the V gene TRBV19; D is undetermined. The V end lost 5 bases, the J end lost 7 bases, and 14 bases lay between the germline ends. Germline assignment: CDR1 LNHDA and CDR2 SQIVND (reference sequence). This CDR3 region has 14 residues. CDR3 residues: CASSEGSLFGELFF. The CDR3 DNA reads as TGTGCCAGTAGTGAAGGTTCCCTTTTCGGGGAGCTGTTTTTT.

The chain links TRBV6-2 or TRBV6-3 to TRBJ2-1; D possibly corresponds to TRBD2 (6 bases). The V gene lost 8 bases and the J gene lost 8 bases, with 19 bases spanning the gap. The CDR3 extends over 14 amino acids. CDR1 is MNHEY, CDR2 SVGEGT, per germline. The CDR3 is CASGSSGPWDEQFF. The DNA of the CDR3 is TGTGCCAGCGGTAGTAGCGGCCCTTGGGATGAGCAGTTCTTC.

This clonotype has a handful of counts. The chain links TRBV20-1 to TRBJ2-7, with D unclear. Between the trimmed V and J ends, which lost 0 bases and 3 bases, there was a span of 18 bases. The CDR3 extends over 16 amino acids. Germline CDR1 reads DFQATT; CDR2 reads SNEGSKA (reference sequence). The CDR3 protein is CSAREDRRPTIYEQYF. CDR3 bases: TGCAGTGCTAGAGAGGATCGACGGCCGACGATCTACGAGCAGTACTTC.

The chain is built from TRBV4-3 and TRBJ2-1; D uncertain. CDR1 and CDR2 (germline): LGHNA, YSLEER. This CDR3 spans 14 amino acids. The V gene lost 0 bases and the J gene lost 6 bases, with 9 bases spanning the gap. CDR3 in DNA: TGCGCCAGCAGCCAAGATCCGACGAGCAATGAGCAGTTCTTC. Protein sequence: CASSQDPTSNEQFF.

This clonotype was seen at least ten times. V usage is TRBV28 and J usage is TRBJ2-7; D is possibly TRBD1 (5 bases). The germline V gene encodes CDR1 MDHEN and CDR2 SYDVKM. This CDR3 has 13 residues. Between the trimmed V and J ends, which lost 7 bases and 0 bases, there was a span of 10 bases. CDR3 sequence: CASTPDNSYEQYF. CDR3 DNA: TGTGCCAGCACCCCGGACAACTCCTACGAGCAGTACTTC.

This rearrangement joins TRBV29-1 to TRBJ1-1; no definite D call. Germline loops: CDR1 SQVTM, CDR2 ANQGSEA. This CDR3 has 12 amino acids. V was shortened by 3 bases and J by 5 bases, with 10 bases between the two germline ends. The CDR3, as DNA: TGCAGCGTTGAGTTTGGGCAAACTGAAGCTTTCTTT. Protein sequence: CSVEFGQTEAFF.

This chain links TRBV4-3 with TRBJ1-1, with D perhaps TRBD1 (6 bases). The germline CDR1 and CDR2 sequences are LGHNA and YSLEER. Between the trimmed V and J ends, which lost 4 bases and 4 bases, there was a span of 16 bases. The CDR3 covers 15 residues. CDR3 region: CASSPFAGGRTEAFF. The CDR3 DNA reads TGCGCCAGCAGCCCCTTCGCTGGGGGCCGCACTGAAGCTTTCTTT.

This clonotype was detected only a few times. The chain links TRBV28 to TRBJ2-5; TRBD2 matches 15 bases. This CDR3 has 17 residues. Per the germline V gene, CDR1 is MDHEN and CDR2 is SYDVKM. Losses at the gene ends were 5 bases for V and 6 bases for J; bases not matched to a gene: 10. In DNA, the CDR3 is TGTGCCAGCAGTCAGCCGGGACTAGCGGGGGGTAGGAAGACCCAGTACTTC. This translates into CASSQPGLAGGRKTQYF.

The chain joins TRBV12-3 or TRBV12-4 to TRBJ1-5, with D unresolved. This CDR3 spans 14 amino acids. The ends were cut back, 3 bases at V and 3 bases at J, with 9 bases in the middle. CDR3 DNA sequence: TGTGCCAGCAGTTTGGGTCAGTTCAATCAGCCCCAGCATTTT. This codes for CASSLGQFNQPQHF.

This clonotype was counted many times. This sequence joins TRBV7-9 and TRBJ2-5, with a tentative D call TRBD1 (6 bases). CDR3 length equals 15 residues. V was shortened by 5 bases and J by 5 bases, with 18 bases between the two germline ends. Germline assignment: CDR1 SEHNR and CDR2 FQNEAQ (reference sequence). CDR3 bases: TGTGCCAGCAGCCTTTCCTGGGGGCGCGACGAGACCCAGTACTTC. Translated: CASSLSWGRDETQYF. Supplemented by reference TRBV7-9 and TRBJ2-5, the full variable domain reads DTGVSQNPRHKITKRGQNVTFRCDPISEHNRLYWYRQTLGQGPEFLTYFQNEAQLEKSRLLSDRFSAERPKGSFSTLEIQRTEQGDSAMYLCASSLSWGRDETQYFGPGTRLLVL.

This rearrangement joins TRBV12-3 or TRBV12-4 to TRBJ2-1; 8 bases align to TRBD2. The CDR3 spans 16 residues. The ends lost 6 bases at V and 8 bases at J; junction bases unmatched: 15. CDR3 region: CASRPIDPGLVHEQFF. The CDR3 bases are TGTGCCAGCAGACCCATAGACCCGGGACTAGTACATGAGCAGTTCTTC.

The chain links TRBV20-1 to TRBJ1-3, with D possibly matching TRBD1 (5 bases). The length of the CDR3 is 15 residues. CDR1 DFQATT and CDR2 SNEGSKA come from the germline V gene (reference sequence). V was pared by 0 bases and J by 4 bases, with 13 bases between. The CDR3 DNA sequence: TGCAGTGCTAGAGATGTAGGGGCGAACGGAAACACCATATATTTT. Its translation: CSARDVGANGNTIYF.

This clonotype was seen repeatedly, ten times or more. The J gene is TRBJ2-7, the V gene TRBV7-6; TRBD1 aligns across 7 bases. After removal of 0 bases from V and 6 bases from J, the junction contained 2 bases not matched to a gene. CDR1 and CDR2 from the germline V gene are SGHVS and FNYEAQ. The CDR3 is 13 amino acids. The CDR3 nucleotides read TGTGCCAGCAGCTTAGCAGGGGGCGGCGAGCAGTACTTC. It codes for CASSLAGGGEQYF.

This clonotype was detected only a few times. This chain links TRBV12-3 or TRBV12-4 with TRBJ1-1; D is possibly TRBD1 (6 bases). The V and J ends lost 5 bases and 0 bases respectively, with 16 bases between them. This CDR3 has 16 amino acids. The CDR3 bases are TGTGCCAGCAGTGCTGGACAGAGGGTGGTGAACACTGAAGCTTTCTTT. Amino acids: CASSAGQRVVNTEAFF.

This clonotype was detected a few times. The chain carries TRBV20-1 and TRBJ2-3; D is uncertain. CDR3 length: 13 residues. Trimming took off 4 bases at V and 1 base at J, with 9 bases between the two ends. CDR1 and CDR2 (germline): DFQATT, SNEGSKA (reference sequence). The CDR3 nucleotides read TGCAGTGCTACCGACATACGCACAGATACGCAGTATTTT. This codes for CSATDIRTDTQYF.

This clonotype was observed a few times. The V gene is TRBV15, the J gene TRBJ2-5, with 9 bases fitting TRBD1. With V trimmed by 6 bases and J by 5 bases, 4 bases remained unmatched. Germline assignment: CDR1 LNHNV and CDR2 YYDKDF (reference sequence). CDR3 length equals 13 residues. The CDR3 DNA sequence: TGTGCCACCAGGGGGACAGGGTCGGAGACCCAGTACTTC. It is translated as CATRGTGSETQYF.

V gene TRBV27 combines with J gene TRBJ1-6; TRBD1 might be the D (6 bases). CDR1 and CDR2 (germline): MNHEY, SMNVEV (reference sequence). The CDR3 is 15 amino acids. Trimming removed 8 bases from V and 4 bases from J, with 15 bases in between. Here the CDR3 reads CASLDSRFYNSPLHF. The CDR3, as DNA: TGTGCCAGCCTGGACAGCCGATTTTATAATTCACCCCTCCACTTT.

The chain joins TRBV29-1 to TRBJ2-1; perhaps TRBD1 as D (6 bases). Germline CDR1 reads SQVTM; CDR2 reads ANQGSEA. This CDR3 region has 17 residues. V was cut by 3 bases and J by 10 bases, with 28 bases left in between. CDR3 DNA: TGCAGCGTTGAGGGGACACGGCGGGCAGGGTTGACCGTGGAGCAGTTCTTC. It codes for CSVEGTRRAGLTVEQFF.

This clonotype was picked up a small number of times. The chain links TRBV7-2 to TRBJ1-1; 8 bases agree with TRBD1. The CDR3 totals 14 residues. In germline, CDR1 is SGHTA, CDR2 FQGNSA. V lost 2 bases to trimming and J lost 10 bases; unmatched junction nucleotides: 9. CDR3 coding DNA: TGTGCCAGCAGCTTACCCCAGACAGGGACAGGAGCTTTCTTT. Protein: CASSLPQTGTGAFF. Full variable domain (outside the CDR3, taken from reference TRBV7-2 and TRBJ1-1): GAGVSQSPSNKVTEKGKDVELRCDPISGHTALYWYRQSLGQGLEFLIYFQGNSAPDKSGLPSDRFSAERTGGSVSTLTIQRTQQEDSAVYLCASSLPQTGTGAFFGQGTRLTVV.

This clonotype has only a few counts. The chain carries TRBV4-2 and TRBJ2-7; the D is unclear. CDR3 size: 15 residues. With 0 bases removed from V and 2 bases from J, the gap between germline ends came to 11 bases. Germline lookup yields CDR1 LGHNA and CDR2 YNFKEQ. This CDR3 is CASSQDNQFPYEQYF. The CDR3 region has the DNA TGTGCCAGCAGCCAAGATAATCAGTTTCCCTACGAGCAGTACTTC.

This chain uses TRBV27 with TRBJ2-7; 7 bases align to TRBD2. Losses at the gene ends were 0 bases for V and 6 bases for J; bases not matched to a gene: 2. This CDR3 is 13 amino acids long. From germline, CDR1 is MNHEY and CDR2 SMNVEV (reference sequence). The CDR3 sequence: CASSLSGGIEQYF. The CDR3 bases are TGTGCCAGCAGTTTATCGGGGGGGATCGAGCAGTACTTC.